Reported below is one TCR beta chain. The antigen this receptor binds is unknown. Qualities for individual bases were not recorded, and no much larger clone is one base off. The CDR1 and CDR2 encoded by the germline V gene (reference sequence) are LGHDT and YNNKEL. The V end gives up 4 bases and the J end 5 bases, leaving 6 bases in the junction not matched to a gene. Spanning cysteine to phenylalanine, the CDR3 consists of 14 amino acids. Here the CDR3 DNA is all that survives: 42 bases in frame from base 1. The data derive from a study of blood T cell repertoires in COVID-19 (dated by TCRdb to 2020 to 2022). Broadly, across the study: Samples from collaborators originated in the United States, Italy and Spain and spanned both the acute and convalescent phases of COVID-19. HLA class I and class II types, where available, came from metadata supplied by the sample provider rather than from assay-based typing. The samples were drawn from two sources: the first 160 participants of the ongoing ImmuneRACE study, and 1,200 or so subjects contributed by 6 global collaborators. A de-identified subject ID, COVID-19 status, age in years and sex were almost always included in the sample metadata. The repertoires were released in a freely available public database intended as a resource for research on the immune response to SARS-CoV-2. Deeply sampled blood TCRbeta repertoires from subjects exposed to, actively infected with, or recovered from COVID-19 were included in the dataset. The prospective study material was composed of cDNA or gDNA derived from T cells, B-cell-depleted T cells, or PBMCs.

What the research found in general, with its limitations: The quantity of clinical and demographic metadata differed by source and by participant and was supplied without curation.

TCRbeta CDR3 regions were amplified from genomic DNA using the immunoSEQ Assay, a bias-controlled multiplex PCR. As for the original processing: Within the assay, amplification of reference gene primers was used to estimate how many nucleated cells each sample contained. Sequence reads were collapsed and filtered to measure the absolute abundance of every unique TCRbeta CDR3 rearrangement. For each sample, productive Simpson clonality was calculated by taking the square root of Simpson's diversity index across productive rearrangements. As stored in TCRdb, this immuneACCESS dataset retains in-frame rearrangements with V and J assigned. A fraction of the clones does not appear; measured against another copy, unresolved V genes explain less than half of the discrepancy, and the remainder lacks a known reason. V and J calls and clone size follow that table, whereas D and trimming were derived from the DNA. In all, the sample holds more than 95,000 clones, and roughly 82% of those were seen once. The ten largest clones add up to about 5.4% of the sample.

Collaborating institutions collected whole blood in K2EDTA tubes following their own protocols. For TCRbeta analysis, collaborator samples were shipped as frozen whole blood, as isolated PBMCs, or as DNA extracted from either sample type. Input material: peripheral blood. The origin of this receptor is a human donor in a cohort sampled during active COVID-19. The chain uses TRBV3-1 (or the pseudogene TRBV3-2) and TRBJ2-5, and 8 junctional nucleotides match TRBD2. Here the CDR3 is given as CASSPGTRAETQYF. The sequenced DNA: TGTGCCAGCAGCCCCGGGACTAGAGCGGAGACCCAGTACTTC.